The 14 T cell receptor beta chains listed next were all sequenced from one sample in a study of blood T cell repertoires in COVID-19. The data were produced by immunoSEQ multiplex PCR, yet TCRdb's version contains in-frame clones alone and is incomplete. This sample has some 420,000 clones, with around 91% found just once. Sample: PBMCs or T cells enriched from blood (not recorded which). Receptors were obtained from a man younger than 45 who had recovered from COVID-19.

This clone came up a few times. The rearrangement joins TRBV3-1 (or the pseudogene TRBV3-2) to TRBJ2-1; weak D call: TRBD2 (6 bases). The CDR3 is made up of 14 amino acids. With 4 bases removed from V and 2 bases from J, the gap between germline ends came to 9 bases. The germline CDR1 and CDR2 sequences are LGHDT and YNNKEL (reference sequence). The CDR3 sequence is CASSLGTAYNEQFF. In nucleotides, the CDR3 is TGTGCCAGCAGCCTTGGGACTGCCTACAATGAGCAGTTCTTC.

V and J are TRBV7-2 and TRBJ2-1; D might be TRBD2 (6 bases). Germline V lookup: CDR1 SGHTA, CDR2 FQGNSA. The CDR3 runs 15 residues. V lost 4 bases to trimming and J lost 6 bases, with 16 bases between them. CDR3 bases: TGTGCCAGCAGCTCTTTTCCAGGGCGGGGCAATGAGCAGTTCTTC. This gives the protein CASSSFPGRGNEQFF.

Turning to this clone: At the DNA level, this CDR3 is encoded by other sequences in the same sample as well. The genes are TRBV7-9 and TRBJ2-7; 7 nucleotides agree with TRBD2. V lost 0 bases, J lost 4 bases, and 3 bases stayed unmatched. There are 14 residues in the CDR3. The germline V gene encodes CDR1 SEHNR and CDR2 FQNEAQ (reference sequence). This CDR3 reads CASSLAGGEYEQYF. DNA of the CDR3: TGTGCCAGCAGCTTAGCGGGAGGGGAATACGAGCAGTACTTC.

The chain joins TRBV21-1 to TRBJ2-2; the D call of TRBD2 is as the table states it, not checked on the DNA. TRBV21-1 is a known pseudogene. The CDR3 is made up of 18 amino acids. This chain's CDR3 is CASSKEGTSGEGTGELFF. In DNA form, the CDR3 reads TGTGCCAGCAGCAAAGAGGGGACTAGCGGAGAGGGGACCGGGGAGCTGTTTTTT.

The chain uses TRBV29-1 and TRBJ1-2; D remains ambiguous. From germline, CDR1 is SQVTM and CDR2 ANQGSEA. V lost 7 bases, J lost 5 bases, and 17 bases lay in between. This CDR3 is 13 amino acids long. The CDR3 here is CSAGTEKEYGYTF. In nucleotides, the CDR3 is TGCAGCGCCGGTACCGAAAAAGAGTATGGCTACACCTTC. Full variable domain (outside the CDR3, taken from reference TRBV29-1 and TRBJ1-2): SAVISQKPSRDICQRGTSLTIQCQVDSQVTMMFWYRQQPGQSLTLIATANQGSEATYESGFVIDKFPISRPNLTFSTLTVSNMSPEDSSIYLCSAGTEKEYGYTFGSGTRLTVV.

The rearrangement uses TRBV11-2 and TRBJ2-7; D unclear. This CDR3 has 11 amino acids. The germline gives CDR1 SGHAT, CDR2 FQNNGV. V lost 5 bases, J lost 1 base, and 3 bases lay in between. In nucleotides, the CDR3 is TGTGCCAGCAGCCCATCCTACGAGCAGTACTTC. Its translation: CASSPSYEQYF.

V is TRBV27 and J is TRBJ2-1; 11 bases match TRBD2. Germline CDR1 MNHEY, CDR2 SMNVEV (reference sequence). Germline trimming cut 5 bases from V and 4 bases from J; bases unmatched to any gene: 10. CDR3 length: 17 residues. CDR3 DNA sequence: TGTGCCAGCAGTCCCCAGGGGGTAGCGGGAGGGTACAATGAGCAGTTCTTC. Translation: CASSPQGVAGGYNEQFF.

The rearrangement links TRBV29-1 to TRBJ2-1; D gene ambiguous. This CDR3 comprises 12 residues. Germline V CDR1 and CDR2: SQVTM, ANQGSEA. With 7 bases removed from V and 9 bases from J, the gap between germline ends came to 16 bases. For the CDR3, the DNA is TGCAGCGCCCCGTCAGGATTCCCTGAGCAGTTCTTC. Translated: CSAPSGFPEQFF.

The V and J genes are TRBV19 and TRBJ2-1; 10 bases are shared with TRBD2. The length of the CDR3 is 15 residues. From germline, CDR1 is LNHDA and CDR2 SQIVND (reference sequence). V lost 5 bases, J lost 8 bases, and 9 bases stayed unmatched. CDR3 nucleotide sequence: TGTGCCAGTAGTTTGAAGCCTAGCGGGAGTTATGAGCAGTTCTTC. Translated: CASSLKPSGSYEQFF.

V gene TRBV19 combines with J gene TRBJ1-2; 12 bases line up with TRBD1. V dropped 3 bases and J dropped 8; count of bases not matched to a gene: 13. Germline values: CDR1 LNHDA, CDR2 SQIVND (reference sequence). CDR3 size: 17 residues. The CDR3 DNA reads TGTGCCAGTAGTATCTTTTTCTCGGGACAGGGGGCGAGCGGCTACACCTTC. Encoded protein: CASSIFFSGQGASGYTF.

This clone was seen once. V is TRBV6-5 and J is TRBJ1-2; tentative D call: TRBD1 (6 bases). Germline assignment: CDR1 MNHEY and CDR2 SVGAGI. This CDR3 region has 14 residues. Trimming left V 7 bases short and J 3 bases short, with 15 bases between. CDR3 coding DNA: TGTGCCAGCAAAGGGGGGGGGCTGGACTATGGCTACACCTTC. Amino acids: CASKGGGLDYGYTF.

CDR3 sequence reads: CASSYLAGGELFF. The CDR3 nucleotides are TGTGCCAGCAGTTACTTGGCGGGAGGGGAGCTGTTTTTT. V and J are TRBV28 and TRBJ2-2, with D possibly matching TRBD2 (6 bases). The germline gives CDR1 MDHEN, CDR2 SYDVKM. Trimming stripped 4 bases from V and 8 bases from J, with 11 bases between. The CDR3 is 13 amino acids.

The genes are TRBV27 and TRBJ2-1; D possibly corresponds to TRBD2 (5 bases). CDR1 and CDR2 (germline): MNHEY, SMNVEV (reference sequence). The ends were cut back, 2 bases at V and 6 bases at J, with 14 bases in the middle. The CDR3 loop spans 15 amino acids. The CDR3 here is CASSLAGGGANEQFF. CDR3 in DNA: TGTGCCAGCAGTTTAGCGGGTGGAGGTGCCAATGAGCAGTTCTTC.

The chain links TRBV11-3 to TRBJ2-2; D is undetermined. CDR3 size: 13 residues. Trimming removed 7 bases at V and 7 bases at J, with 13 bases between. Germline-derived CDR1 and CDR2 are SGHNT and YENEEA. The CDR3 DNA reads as TGTGCCAGCACCGACTTGGGTTACGGGGAGCTGTTTTTT. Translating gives CASTDLGYGELFF.